Sequencing of this T cell receptor (beta chain) was carried out in a study of response to subunit inactivated influenza vaccine. Study-wide findings and caveats: The authors offered the suggestion that each seasonal influenza vaccination recruits few new T cells.

This clonotype occurred a few times. As yet, its antigen is unknown. This CDR3 has 18 residues. Per the germline V gene, CDR1 is SGHAT and CDR2 is FQDESV (reference sequence). Losses at the gene ends were 5 bases for V and 6 bases for J; bases not matched to a gene: 17. TCRdb used MiXCR to reprocess the RT-PCR reads, holding one entry per CDR3 protein. The sample shows fewer than 650,000 distinct CDR3 sequences, over 10% of them seen only once. This sequence originates from a man over 45 who received an inactivated influenza vaccine. The chain links TRBV11-1 to TRBJ2-1; 9 bases map to TRBD2. The starting material was PBMCs from blood, obtained about 6 weeks after vaccination. The CDR3 reads CASSLRLSSGGWRNEQFF. CDR3 sequence (DNA): TGTGCCAGCAGCCTACGACTATCAAGCGGGGGGTGGCGCAATGAGCAGTTCTTC.